This is a list of T cell receptor beta chains from one sample in a study of CD8+CD57+ T cells in acquired aplastic anemia. A single record per CDR3 protein comes from TCRdb applying MiXCR to the reads. The table shows under 40,000 distinct CDR3 sequences, with around 82% occurring only once. The sequenced material came from sorted CD4+, CD8+, or CD8+CD57+ T cells (not recorded which) from PBMCs. The receptors were sampled from a human donor in good health, serving as a control. Both conserved end residues are part of each CDR3. The D gene is left open where the match is weak. Only some rows state a clone size, as once, few, many or a class for expanded clones.

>.|TRBJ1-1|.|TRBV7-9
CASSPGVGAFF
TGTGCCAGCAGCCCCGGGGTAGGCGCTTTCTTT
>TRBD1|TRBJ1-6|.|TRBV20-1
CSARSTGGAISPLHF
TGCAGTGCAAGATCGACAGGGGGCGCGATTTCACCCCTCCACTTT
>.|TRBJ1-2|.|TRBV29-1
CSVGGANYGYTF
TGCAGCGTCGGGGGGGCTAACTATGGCTACACCTTC
>.|TRBJ2-3|.|TRBV5-1
CASSLEGPLALSTDTQYF
TGCGCCAGCAGCTTGGAAGGTCCACTAGCCCTGAGCACAGATACGCAGTATTTT
>.|TRBJ2-7|medium-sized|TRBV30
CAWSAGVYEQYF
TGTGCCTGGAGCGCAGGGGTATACGAGCAGTACTTC
>.|TRBJ2-1|once|TRBV4-1
CVSSQDGHSSSYNEQLF
TGCGTCAGCAGCCAAGATGGTCACAGCAGCTCCTACAATGAGCAGCTCTTC
>.|TRBJ2-5|once|TRBV29-1
CSVEGKTGGETQYF
TGCAGCGTTGAAGGGAAGACAGGCGGGGAGACCCAGTACTTC
>TRBD2|TRBJ2-1|.|TRBV19
CASSIGTSGVNEQFF
TGTGCCAGTAGTATCGGGACTAGCGGGGTGAATGAGCAGTTCTTC
>.|TRBJ1-1|medium-sized|TRBV12-3/TRBV12-4
CASSHRTAGREAFF
TGTGCCAGCAGTCACCGGACGGCTGGAAGGGAAGCTTTCTTT
>.|TRBJ1-1|.|TRBV11-2
CASSLQVQKTEAFF
TGTGCCAGCAGCCTACAGGTTCAGAAAACTGAAGCTTTCTTT
>TRBD1|TRBJ1-2|once|TRBV7-3
CASSSGQGADDGYTF
TGTGCCAGCAGCTCGGGACAGGGGGCGGACGATGGCTACACCTTC
>TRBD2|TRBJ2-5|.|TRBV6-5
CASSYTRTSGQETQYF
TGTGCCAGCAGTTATACTAGGACTAGCGGGCAAGAGACCCAGTACTTC
>.|TRBJ2-7|large|TRBV29-1
CSVVSGEYSYEQYF
TGCAGCGTTGTGTCGGGCGAATACTCCTACGAGCAGTACTTC
>.|TRBJ1-2|few|TRBV12-3/TRBV12-4
CASSRDTLHYGYTF
TGTGCCAGCAGCCGGGACACCTTGCACTATGGCTACACCTTC
>.|TRBJ1-1|.|TRBV20-1
CSAREPGLNTEAFF
TGCAGTGCTAGAGAACCCGGATTGAACACTGAAGCTTTCTTT
>.|TRBJ1-1|.|TRBV2
CASSADRNTEAFF
TGTGCCAGCAGCGCCGACAGGAACACTGAAGCTTTCTTT
>TRBD1|TRBJ1-4|.|TRBV12-3/TRBV12-4
CASSSTGSLSGQLFF
TGTGCCAGCAGTTCGACAGGGTCACTTTCAGGCCAACTGTTTTTT
>.|TRBJ2-6|.|TRBV10-3
CAISSDRTVLTF
TGTGCCATCTCGAGTGACAGAACCGTCCTGACTTTC
>.|TRBJ2-7|.|TRBV29-1
CSVRGRREQYF
TGCAGCGTCCGAGGGCGTCGCGAGCAGTACTTC
>TRBD1|TRBJ2-1|.|TRBV24-1
CATSSTGEYNEQFF
TGTGCCACCAGTTCGACAGGGGAATACAATGAGCAGTTCTTC
>.|TRBJ1-2|.|TRBV2
CASSPGQIYGYTF
TGTGCCAGCAGTCCTGGACAGATCTATGGCTACACCTTC
>TRBD2|TRBJ2-3|.|TRBV10-3
CAISTGLAAVDTQYF
TGTGCCATCAGTACCGGACTAGCGGCGGTAGATACGCAGTATTTT
>TRBD1|TRBJ1-2|.|TRBV10-3
CAISARGDGYAF
TGTGCCATCAGTGCCAGGGGGGATGGCTACGCCTTC
>.|TRBJ2-3|.|TRBV2
CASSVTDSDTQYF
TGTGCCAGCAGTGTCACAGATTCAGATACGCAGTATTTT
>.|TRBJ2-7|.|TRBV20-1
CSAPWGRLYEQYF
TGCAGTGCTCCTTGGGGCAGGCTCTACGAGCAGTACTTC
>.|TRBJ2-5|.|TRBV29-1
CSVATETQYF
TGCAGCGTTGCCACGGAGACCCAGTACTTC
>.|TRBJ1-1|medium-sized|TRBV4-1
CASSQVGGVGRGAFF
TGCGCCAGCAGCCAAGTTGGAGGGGTCGGGAGGGGAGCTTTCTTT
>.|TRBJ1-1|.|TRBV19
CASKWGTGAGTEAFF
TGTGCCAGTAAGTGGGGGACGGGAGCGGGCACTGAAGCTTTCTTT